One and the same sample provided the 32 T cell receptor beta chains below, sequenced in a study of CD8 T cells in Susac syndrome. RNA, at about 0.45 to 1 ug, was reverse transcribed with random hexamers. TCRdb called the immunoSEQ multiplex PCR reads again in MiXCR, with one record for every CDR3 protein. In the table there are 200,000 to 300,000 distinct CDR3 sequences, 80% to 95% of which are singletons. The sequenced sample consisted of CD4+ T cells from PBMCs. The receptors originated from a human donor with multiple sclerosis.

The chain couples TRBV9 to TRBJ2-1; the D is unclear. With 2 bases removed from V and 0 bases from J, the gap between germline ends came to 12 bases. The CDR3 is made up of 16 amino acids. Per germline, CDR1 SGDLS and CDR2 YYNGEE. This CDR3 reads CASSVLVVPSYNEQFF. The CDR3 coding sequence is TGTGCCAGCAGCGTTCTTGTGGTACCCTCCTACAATGAGCAGTTCTTC.

The V gene is TRBV30, the J gene TRBJ1-1; maybe TRBD1 (5 bases). Trimming removed 0 bases from V and 3 bases from J, with 11 bases in between. The CDR3 runs 14 residues. In germline, CDR1 is GTSNPN, CDR2 SVGIG (reference sequence). This CDR3 reads CAWSVTGGDTEAFF. The CDR3 DNA reads as TGTGCCTGGAGTGTCACCGGGGGTGACACTGAAGCTTTCTTT.

The rearrangement uses TRBV24-1 and TRBJ2-5, with 7 bases aligning to TRBD2. The J segment lost 2 bases and the V segment lost 5 bases, leaving 7 bases of the junction unmatched. Per the germline V gene, CDR1 is KGHDR and CDR2 is SFDVKD. CDR3 length: 15 residues. The CDR3 coding sequence is TGTGCCACCAGTGGTCAAGCGGGACGGCAAGAGACCCAGTACTTC. Its protein product is CATSGQAGRQETQYF.

J is TRBJ1-1 and V is TRBV29-1, with 8 bases lining up with TRBD1. CDR1 SQVTM and CDR2 ANQGSEA come from the germline V gene. CDR3 length: 14 residues. Unmatched junction bases numbered 7, after V lost 7 bases and J lost 0 bases. CDR3: CSARQGPVNTEAFF. CDR3 bases: TGCAGCGCTCGACAGGGGCCGGTGAACACTGAAGCTTTCTTT.

This chain links TRBV12-3 or TRBV12-4 with TRBJ2-7; a weak D match, TRBD1 (6 bases). CDR3 length: 12 residues. V was cut by 9 bases and J by 2 bases, with 11 bases left in between. In DNA, the CDR3 is TGTGCCAGGAGGGGGAAGGCCTACGAGCAGTACGTC. As protein: CARRGKAYEQYV.

CDR3 loop: CASSSSPGARRQYF. CDR3 in DNA: TGTGCCAGCAGTTCCTCTCCAGGAGCCAGGAGGCAGTACTTC. The chain recombines TRBV28 with TRBJ2-7; D unresolved. The V end lost 4 bases, the J end lost 9 bases, and 19 bases lay between the germline ends. CDR3 length: 14 residues. Germline V gene data show CDR1 as MDHEN and CDR2 as SYDVKM.

This chain joins TRBV6-1 and TRBJ1-5; D is uncertain. CDR3 length equals 14 residues. With 0 bases removed from V and 1 base from J, the gap between germline ends came to 4 bases. Per the germline V gene, CDR1 is MNHNS and CDR2 is SASEGT. CDR3 residues: CASSEATSNQPQHF. The CDR3, as DNA: TGTGCCAGCAGTGAAGCCACGAGCAATCAGCCCCAGCATTTT.

This chain joins TRBV29-1 and TRBJ1-5; D ambiguous. From germline, CDR1 is SQVTM and CDR2 ANQGSEA. V was clipped by 4 bases and J by 0 bases, with 7 bases between them. The CDR3 spans 13 residues. CDR3 amino acids: CSVAVHSNQPQHF. CDR3 coding DNA: TGCAGCGTTGCTGTTCATAGCAATCAGCCCCAGCATTTT.

The chain joins TRBV12-3 or TRBV12-4 to TRBJ2-2; 13 nucleotides agree with TRBD2. With 6 bases clipped from V and 2 bases from J, the junction kept 3 bases outside the gene matches. This CDR3 region has 16 residues. CDR3 sequence: CASRRLAGGNTGELFF. In nucleotides, the CDR3 is TGTGCCAGCAGGCGACTAGCGGGGGGCAACACCGGGGAGCTGTTTTTT.

The rearrangement links TRBV5-1 to TRBJ2-1; the match to TRBD2 covers 11 bases. In germline, CDR1 is SGHRS, CDR2 YFSETQ. The CDR3 is made up of 15 amino acids. V shed 1 base, J shed 9 bases, and the junction held 6 bases outside the gene matches. DNA of the CDR3: TGCGCCAGCAGCTTGTCGACTAGCGGGGTCGTTGAGCAGTTCTTC. It codes for CASSLSTSGVVEQFF.

The rearrangement links TRBV24-1 to TRBJ2-1; weak D call: TRBD2 (6 bases). Germline CDR1 and CDR2: KGHDR and SFDVKD. Trimming removed 4 bases from V and 5 bases from J, with 14 bases in between. CDR3 length: 15 amino acids. The CDR3, as DNA: TGTGCCACCAGTGACGGGGGAGCGGGCAACAATGAGCAGTTCTTC. It is translated as CATSDGGAGNNEQFF.

The gene calls are TRBV2 and TRBJ1-1, with TRBD1 as a possible D gene (6 bases). The V gene's germline CDR1 is SNHLY and CDR2 FYNNEI. Trimming removed 7 bases from V and 2 bases from J, with 17 bases in between. The CDR3 length is 15 residues. CDR3 sequence reads: CASTRGGRLNTEAFF. DNA for the CDR3: TGTGCCAGCACCCGCGGGGGGCGGCTAAACACTGAAGCTTTCTTT.

A remark on this clonotype: One end of the junction does not line up with germline, which may come from a read error. The chain combines TRBV5-1 with TRBJ2-5; 8 bases align to TRBD2. Germline V gene lookup returns CDR1 SGHRS and CDR2 YFSETQ. This CDR3 is built from 14 residues. CDR3 sequence: CASSLAGNQETQYF. The DNA for the CDR3 is TGTGCTAGCAGCTTAGCGGGGAACCAAGAGACCCAGTACTTC.

This CDR3 is CASSREMNTEAFF. CDR3 nucleotide sequence: TGTGCCTCCAGTCGGGAGATGAACACTGAAGCTTTCTTT. The V gene is TRBV10-3, the J gene TRBJ1-1; unclear D gene. Germline values: CDR1 ENHRY, CDR2 SYGVKD. The CDR3 has 13 amino acids. Between the trimmed V and J ends, which lost 11 bases and 0 bases, there was a span of 13 bases.

This chain uses TRBV15 with TRBJ2-3, with no clear D. Germline V gives CDR1 LNHNV, CDR2 YYDKDF (reference sequence). This CDR3 has 13 amino acids. The V end lost 0 bases, the J end lost 3 bases, and 4 bases lay between the germline ends. The CDR3 DNA reads TGTGCCACCAGCAGAGATTGGACAGATACGCAGTATTTT. Amino acid sequence: CATSRDWTDTQYF. Full variable domain (outside the CDR3, taken from reference TRBV15 and TRBJ2-3): DAMVIQNPRYQVTQFGKPVTLSCSQTLNHNVMYWYQQKSSQAPKLLFHYYDKDFNNEADTPDNFQSRRPNTSFCFLDIRSPGLGDTAMYLCATSRDWTDTQYFGPGTRLTVL.

This chain links TRBV9 with TRBJ2-4; no definite D call. V lost 3 bases and J lost 1, with 8 bases in between. In germline, CDR1 is SGDLS, CDR2 YYNGEE. This CDR3 contains 14 residues. CDR3 bases: TGTGCCAGCAGCGGGGATTATGCCAAAAACATTCAGTACTTC. Translation gives CASSGDYAKNIQYF.

V gene TRBV2 combines with J gene TRBJ2-5, with 7 bases matching TRBD1. The CDR3 runs 13 residues. The V and J ends lost 6 bases and 5 bases, in that order; junction bases with no gene match: 6. Germline values: CDR1 SNHLY, CDR2 FYNNEI. The CDR3 sequence: CASSRQGFETQYF. The CDR3 DNA is TGTGCCAGCAGCAGACAGGGCTTCGAGACCCAGTACTTC.

The chain recombines TRBV28 with TRBJ2-2; TRBD2 might be the D (6 bases). CDR1 and CDR2 from the germline V gene are MDHEN and SYDVKM. The ends were cut back, 2 bases at V and 3 bases at J, with 7 bases in the middle. There are 14 residues in the CDR3. The CDR3 coding sequence is TGTGCCAGCAGTTTAACTAGCTACACCGGGGAGCTGTTTTTT. It specifies CASSLTSYTGELFF.

The chain recombines TRBV27 with TRBJ2-3; weak D call: TRBD2 (7 bases). Between the trimmed V and J ends, which lost 5 bases and 6 bases, there was a span of 18 bases. Germline V gives CDR1 MNHEY, CDR2 SMNVEV (reference sequence). The CDR3 loop spans 15 amino acids. CDR3 sequence (DNA): TGTGCCAGCAGTCCCAAGGTGGGGGGGCGGGATACGCAGTATTTT. Protein product: CASSPKVGGRDTQYF.

The rearrangement joins TRBV6-4 to TRBJ1-1, with D perhaps TRBD1 (5 bases). Trimming took 6 bases from V and 1 from J, leaving 12 bases between them. The CDR3 contains 14 residues. CDR1 and CDR2 from the germline V gene are MRHNA and SNTAGT. As DNA, the CDR3 is TGTGCCAGCAGCCCCGGACACAGGAACACTGAAGCTTTCTTT. Its translation is CASSPGHRNTEAFF.

The genes are TRBV29-1 and TRBJ1-1; no definite D call. The V and J ends lost 6 bases and 2 bases respectively, with 4 bases between them. The CDR3 runs to 10 residues. Germline values: CDR1 SQVTM, CDR2 ANQGSEA. The CDR3 DNA follows: TGCAGCGTCCTAAACACTGAAGCTTTCTTT. Protein: CSVLNTEAFF.

V gene TRBV6-1 combines with J gene TRBJ2-4; D is perhaps TRBD1 (6 bases). The V end lost 5 bases, the J end lost 0 bases, and 17 bases lay between the germline ends. The CDR3 has 17 amino acids. Looked up from germline, CDR1 is MNHNS and CDR2 is SASEGT. CDR3 bases: TGTGCCAGCAGTACCAGGACAGTCCCTCTAGCCAAAAACATTCAGTACTTC. Its protein product is CASSTRTVPLAKNIQYF.

The rearrangement uses TRBV10-2 and TRBJ1-2; D is ambiguous. Germline loops: CDR1 WSHSY, CDR2 SAAADI. The CDR3 extends over 13 amino acids. V dropped 0 bases and J dropped 6 bases, with 8 bases sitting between them. CDR3 loop: CASSESNGDGYTF. The DNA for the CDR3 is TGCGCCAGCAGTGAGTCGAATGGTGATGGCTACACCTTC.

The chain carries TRBV5-1 and TRBJ2-7; 9 nucleotides align to TRBD1. Per the germline V gene, CDR1 is SGHRS and CDR2 is YFSETQ. V was pared by 4 bases and J by 3 bases, with 8 bases of the junction left unmatched. This CDR3 region has 15 residues. This chain's CDR3 is CASSRDGTGFYEQYF. CDR3 DNA sequence: TGCGCCAGCAGCCGAGACGGGACAGGGTTCTACGAGCAGTACTTC.

This sequence joins TRBV20-1 and TRBJ2-1; D possibly matches TRBD1 or TRBD2 (5 bases each). The V gene's germline CDR1 is DFQATT and CDR2 SNEGSKA (reference sequence). This CDR3 region has 12 residues. V was cut by 0 bases and J by 8 bases, with 8 bases left in between. The CDR3 DNA is TGCAGTGCTAGAGATCGAGGGGATGAGCAGTTCTTC. It is translated as CSARDRGDEQFF.

The chain uses TRBV5-1 and TRBJ1-2; no firm D call. Germline V gene data show CDR1 as SGHRS and CDR2 as YFSETQ. Trimming cost V 0 bases and J 13 bases, with 22 bases left between them. The CDR3 consists of 15 residues. CDR3 sequence (DNA): TGCGCCAGCAGCTTGGAGATAGCGGACGCCGCAAGGTTCACCTTC. The encoded protein is CASSLEIADAARFTF.

The chain employs TRBV5-8 and TRBJ2-7; no definite D call. Per the germline V gene, CDR1 is SGHTS and CDR2 is YDEGEE. V was pared by 4 bases and J by 4 bases, with 9 bases between. This CDR3 has 12 amino acids. This CDR3 is CASSHGVYEQYF. Here the CDR3 DNA reads TGTGCCAGCAGCCATGGGGTATACGAGCAGTACTTC.

The chain employs TRBV10-3 and TRBJ2-1; possibly TRBD1 for D (5 bases). Trimming cost V 2 bases and J 4 bases, with 18 bases left between them. The CDR3 totals 17 residues. Germline-derived CDR1 and CDR2 are ENHRY and SYGVKD. CDR3 DNA: TGTGCCATCAGTGAGCCGAAAGAGGCCAAGGGGTACAATGAGCAGTTCTTC. Amino acid sequence: CAISEPKEAKGYNEQFF.

The chain links TRBV7-2 to TRBJ2-1; TRBD2 might be the D (5 bases). The CDR3 runs 17 residues. V gave up 1 base and J gave up 0 bases, with 13 bases separating them. Germline V gene sequence: CDR1 SGHTA, CDR2 FQGNSA. The CDR3 DNA sequence: TGTGCCAGCAGCTTAGGGCTCGGGATTAGCTCCTACAATGAGCAGTTCTTC. This codes for CASSLGLGISSYNEQFF. The entire variable domain, with the rest obtained from reference TRBV7-2 and TRBJ2-1, is as follows: GAGVSQSPSNKVTEKGKDVELRCDPISGHTALYWYRQSLGQGLEFLIYFQGNSAPDKSGLPSDRFSAERTGGSVSTLTIQRTQQEDSAVYLCASSLGLGISSYNEQFFGPGTRLTVL.

This chain joins TRBV20-1 and TRBJ2-5; 11 positions agree with TRBD2. The CDR3 is 16 residues long. The V and J ends lost 1 base and 2 bases, in that order; junction bases with no gene match: 6. CDR1 is DFQATT, CDR2 SNEGSKA, per germline (reference sequence). As DNA, the CDR3 is TGCAGTGCTAGAGTGTTAGCGGGAGGGCCACAAGAGACCCAGTACTTC. Its translation: CSARVLAGGPQETQYF.

The chain recombines TRBV15 with TRBJ1-5; D is unclear. CDR1 is LNHNV and CDR2 is YYDKDF in the germline V gene (reference sequence). The V gene lost 3 bases and the J gene lost 1 base, with 10 bases spanning the gap. The CDR3 contains 15 residues. CDR3 nucleotides: TGTGCCACCAGCAGGGATGGGCGGAGCAATCAGCCCCAGCATTTT. Residues: CATSRDGRSNQPQHF. Supplemented by reference TRBV15 and TRBJ1-5, the full variable domain reads DAMVIQNPRYQVTQFGKPVTLSCSQTLNHNVMYWYQQKSSQAPKLLFHYYDKDFNNEADTPDNFQSRRPNTSFCFLDIRSPGLGDTAMYLCATSRDGRSNQPQHFGDGTRLSIL.

The chain is built from TRBV3-1 and TRBJ2-2, with D perhaps TRBD1 or TRBD2 (5 bases each). This CDR3 is built from 15 residues. Per germline, CDR1 LGHDT and CDR2 YNNKEL (reference sequence). Between the trimmed V and J ends, which lost 2 bases and 1 base, there was a span of 8 bases. The CDR3 DNA reads as TGTGCCAGCAGCCAAATGGGGGTGAACACCGGGGAGCTGTTTTTT. This gives the protein CASSQMGVNTGELFF.